This TCR beta chain was sequenced during a study of T cell responses to AZD1222 COVID-19 vaccine. Findings of the study overall: With two AZD1222 doses given, Spike-specific TCR breadth and depth both rose. Baseline seropositivity occurred in only 5 to 7 AZD1222 recipients. Repertoires were sampled only after the peak T cell response. Spike as a whole was targeted by vaccine-associated CD4 TCRs, dominant at 160-218 and 743-854.

With 3 bases removed from V and 0 bases from J, the gap between germline ends came to 2 bases. The CDR3 is made up of 12 amino acids. The V gene's germline CDR1 is KGHSH and CDR2 LQKENI. About this clone: No antigen is known for it.

Some clones are missing from TCRdb's copy, which holds only in-frame ones; the method was immunoSEQ multiplex PCR. The profile shows some 150,000 clones, around 88% of them singletons. Sequencing was performed on peripheral blood, taken on day 0 of MenACWY control vaccination. The chain employs TRBV18 and TRBJ2-5; D is uncertain. This receptor was taken from an adult in good health. Here the CDR3 reads CASSPNQETQYF. The CDR3 DNA follows: TGTGCCAGCTCACCGAACCAAGAGACCCAGTACTTC.